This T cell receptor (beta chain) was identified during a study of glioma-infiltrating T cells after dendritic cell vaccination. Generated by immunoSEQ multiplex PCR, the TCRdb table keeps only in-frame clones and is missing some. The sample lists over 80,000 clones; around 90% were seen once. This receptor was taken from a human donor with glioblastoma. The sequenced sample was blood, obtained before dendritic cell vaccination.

This chain's CDR3 is CASSFAGETDTQYF. The CDR3 DNA sequence: TGTGCCAGCAGTTTTGCGGGGGAGACAGATACGCAGTATTTT. The chain combines TRBV2 with TRBJ2-3, with 7 positions matching TRBD2. V lost 5 bases, J lost 3 bases, and 5 bases stayed unmatched. The germline V gene encodes CDR1 SNHLY and CDR2 FYNNEI. This CDR3 spans 14 amino acids. The full variable domain, rest sourced from reference TRBV2 and TRBJ2-3, is EPEVTQTPSHQVTQMGQEVILRCVPISNHLYFYWYRQILGQKVEFLVSFYNNEISEKSEIFDDQFSVERPDGSNFTLKIRSTKLEDSAMYFCASSFAGETDTQYFGPGTRLTVL.